This T cell receptor (beta chain) was observed in a study of T cells in Graves' hyperthyroidism and ophthalmopathy. Trimming took 6 bases from V and 8 from J; bases not matched to a gene: 5. This CDR3 region has 14 residues. Germline loops: CDR1 ENHRY, CDR2 SYGVKD. This clonotype has a handful of counts. The authors obtained PBMCs from more than 9.5 ml of fresh peripheral blood. Researchers amplified the TCR beta CDR3 regions from RNA transcripts. First-round RT-PCR with HTBI primers amplified the TCR CDR3 region. TCRdb independently ran MiXCR on the multiplex PCR reads; one entry per CDR3 protein. The sample has 600,000 to 750,000 distinct CDR3 sequences, around 15% seen once.

The sequenced sample consisted of blood. The receptor was isolated from a man aged 50-59 years with Graves' hyperthyroidism. The chain employs TRBV10-3 and TRBJ2-1, with 12 bases fitting TRBD2. The CDR3 sequence is CAISGLAGIDEQFF. The CDR3 region has the DNA TGTGCCATCAGCGGACTAGCGGGAATCGATGAGCAGTTCTTC.